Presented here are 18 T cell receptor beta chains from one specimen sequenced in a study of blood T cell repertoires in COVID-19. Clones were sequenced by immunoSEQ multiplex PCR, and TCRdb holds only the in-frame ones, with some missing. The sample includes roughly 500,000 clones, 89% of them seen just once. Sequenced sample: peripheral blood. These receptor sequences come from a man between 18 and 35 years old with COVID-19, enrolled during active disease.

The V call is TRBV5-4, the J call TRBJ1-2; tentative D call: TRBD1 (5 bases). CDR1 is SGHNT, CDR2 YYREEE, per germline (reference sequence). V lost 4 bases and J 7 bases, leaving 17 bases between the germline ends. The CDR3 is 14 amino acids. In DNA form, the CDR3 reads TGTGCCAGCAGCCCGTCCCAGGGCGTCGGTGGCTACACCTTC. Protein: CASSPSQGVGGYTF.

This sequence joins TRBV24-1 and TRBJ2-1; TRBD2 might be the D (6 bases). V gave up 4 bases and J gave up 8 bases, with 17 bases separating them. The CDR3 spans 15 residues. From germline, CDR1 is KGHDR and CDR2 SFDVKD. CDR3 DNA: TGTGCCACCAGTGACCGCGCGGGGAGCGTCGATGAGCAGTTCTTC. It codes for CATSDRAGSVDEQFF.

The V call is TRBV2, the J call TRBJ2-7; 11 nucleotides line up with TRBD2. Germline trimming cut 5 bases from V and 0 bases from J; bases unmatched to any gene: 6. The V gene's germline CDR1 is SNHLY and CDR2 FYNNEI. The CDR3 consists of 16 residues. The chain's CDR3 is CASSLLAGGSSYEQYF. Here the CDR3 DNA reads TGTGCCAGCAGTCTCCTAGCGGGGGGTAGCTCCTACGAGCAGTACTTC.

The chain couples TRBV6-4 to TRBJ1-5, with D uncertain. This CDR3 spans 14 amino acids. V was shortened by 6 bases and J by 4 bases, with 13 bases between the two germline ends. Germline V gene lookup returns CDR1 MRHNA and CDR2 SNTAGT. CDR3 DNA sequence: TGTGCCAGCAGGCCAGACATGGCAAATCAGCCCCAGCATTTT. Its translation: CASRPDMANQPQHF.

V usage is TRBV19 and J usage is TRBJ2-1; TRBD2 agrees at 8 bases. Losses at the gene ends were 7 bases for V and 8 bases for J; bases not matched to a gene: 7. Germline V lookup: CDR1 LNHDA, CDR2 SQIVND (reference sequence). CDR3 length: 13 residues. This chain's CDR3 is CASNPGLADEQFF. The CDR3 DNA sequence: TGTGCCAGTAATCCCGGACTAGCTGATGAGCAGTTCTTC.

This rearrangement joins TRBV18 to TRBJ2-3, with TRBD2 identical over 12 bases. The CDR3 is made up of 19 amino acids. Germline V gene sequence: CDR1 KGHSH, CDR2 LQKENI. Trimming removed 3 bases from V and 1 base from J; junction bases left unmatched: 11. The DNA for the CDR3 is TGTGCCAGCTCACCTGATAGCCTAGCGGGGGGGCGAGGCACAGATACGCAGTATTTT. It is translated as CASSPDSLAGGRGTDTQYF.

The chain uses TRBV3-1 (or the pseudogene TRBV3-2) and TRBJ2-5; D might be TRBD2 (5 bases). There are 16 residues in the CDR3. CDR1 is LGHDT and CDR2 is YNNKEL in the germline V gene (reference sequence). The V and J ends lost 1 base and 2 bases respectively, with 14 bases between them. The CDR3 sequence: CASSQVFRTGQETQYF. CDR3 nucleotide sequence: TGTGCCAGCAGCCAAGTGTTTAGGACTGGGCAAGAGACCCAGTACTTC.

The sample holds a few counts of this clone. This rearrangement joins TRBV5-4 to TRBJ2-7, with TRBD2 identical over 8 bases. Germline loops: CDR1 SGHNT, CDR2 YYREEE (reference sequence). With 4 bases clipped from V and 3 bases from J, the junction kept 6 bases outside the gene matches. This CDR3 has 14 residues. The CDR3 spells CASSAPGLVYEQYF. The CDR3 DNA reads TGTGCCAGCAGCGCTCCGGGACTAGTCTACGAGCAGTACTTC.

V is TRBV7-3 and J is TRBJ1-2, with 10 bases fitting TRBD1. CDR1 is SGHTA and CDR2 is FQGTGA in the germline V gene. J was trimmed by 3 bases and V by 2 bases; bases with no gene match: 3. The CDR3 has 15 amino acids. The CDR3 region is CASSLAGTGDYGYTF. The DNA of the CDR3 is TGTGCCAGCAGCTTAGCCGGGACAGGGGACTATGGCTACACCTTC.

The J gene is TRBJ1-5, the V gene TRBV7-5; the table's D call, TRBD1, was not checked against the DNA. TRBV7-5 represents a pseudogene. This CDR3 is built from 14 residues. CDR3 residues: CVRSRDRGMVAQHF. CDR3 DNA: TGTGTCAGAAGCAGGGACAGGGGAATGGTGGCCCAGCATTTT.

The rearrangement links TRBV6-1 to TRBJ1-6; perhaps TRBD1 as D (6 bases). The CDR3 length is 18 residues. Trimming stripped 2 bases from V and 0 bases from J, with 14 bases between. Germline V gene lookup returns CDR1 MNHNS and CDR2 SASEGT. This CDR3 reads CASSESWQGSSYNSPLHF. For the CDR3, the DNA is TGTGCCAGCAGTGAATCTTGGCAGGGGAGCTCCTATAATTCACCCCTCCACTTT.

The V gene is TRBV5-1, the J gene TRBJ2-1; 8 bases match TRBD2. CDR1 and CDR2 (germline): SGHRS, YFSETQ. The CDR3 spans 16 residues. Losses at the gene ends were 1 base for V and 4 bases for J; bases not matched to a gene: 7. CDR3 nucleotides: TGCGCCAGCAGCTTGTTGGCGGGAGGCCTTTACAATGAGCAGTTCTTC. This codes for CASSLLAGGLYNEQFF.

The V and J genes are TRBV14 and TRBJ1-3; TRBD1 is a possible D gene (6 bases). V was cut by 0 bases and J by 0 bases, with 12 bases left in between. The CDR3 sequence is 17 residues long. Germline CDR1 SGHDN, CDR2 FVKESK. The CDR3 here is CASSQEGWGLSGNTIYF. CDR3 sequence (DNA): TGTGCCAGCAGCCAAGAGGGATGGGGGCTCTCTGGAAACACCATATATTTT.

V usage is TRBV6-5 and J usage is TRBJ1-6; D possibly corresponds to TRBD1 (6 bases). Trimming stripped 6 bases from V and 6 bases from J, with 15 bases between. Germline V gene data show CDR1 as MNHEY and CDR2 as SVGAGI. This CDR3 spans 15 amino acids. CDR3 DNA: TGTGCCAGCAGAGGACAGCTCCATAGTAATTCACCCCTCCACTTT. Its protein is CASRGQLHSNSPLHF.

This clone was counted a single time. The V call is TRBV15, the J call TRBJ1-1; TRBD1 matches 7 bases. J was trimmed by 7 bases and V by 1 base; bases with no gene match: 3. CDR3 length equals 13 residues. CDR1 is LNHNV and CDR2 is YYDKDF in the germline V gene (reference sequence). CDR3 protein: CATSRGAGGEAFF. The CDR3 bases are TGTGCCACCAGCAGAGGGGCAGGGGGTGAAGCTTTCTTT.

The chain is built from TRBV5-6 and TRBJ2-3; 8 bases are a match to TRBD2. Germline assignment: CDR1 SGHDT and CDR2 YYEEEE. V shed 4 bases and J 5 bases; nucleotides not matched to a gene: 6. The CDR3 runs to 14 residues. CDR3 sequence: CASSTSREGDTQYF. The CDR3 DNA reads TGTGCCAGCAGCACATCTCGGGAGGGAGATACGCAGTATTTT.

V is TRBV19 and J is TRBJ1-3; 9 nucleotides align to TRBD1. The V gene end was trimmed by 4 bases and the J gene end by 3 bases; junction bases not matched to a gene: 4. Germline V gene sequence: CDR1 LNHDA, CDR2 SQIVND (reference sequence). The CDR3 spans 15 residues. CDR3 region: CASSRQGGVGNTIYF. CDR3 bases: TGTGCCAGTAGTAGACAGGGGGGAGTTGGAAACACCATATATTTT.

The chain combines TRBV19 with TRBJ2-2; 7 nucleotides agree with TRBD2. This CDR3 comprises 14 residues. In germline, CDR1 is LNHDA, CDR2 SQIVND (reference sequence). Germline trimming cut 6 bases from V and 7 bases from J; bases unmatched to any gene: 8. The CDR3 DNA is TGTGCCAGTAGCAGCGGGGAGGGAGGCGGGGAGCTGTTTTTT. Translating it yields CASSSGEGGGELFF.